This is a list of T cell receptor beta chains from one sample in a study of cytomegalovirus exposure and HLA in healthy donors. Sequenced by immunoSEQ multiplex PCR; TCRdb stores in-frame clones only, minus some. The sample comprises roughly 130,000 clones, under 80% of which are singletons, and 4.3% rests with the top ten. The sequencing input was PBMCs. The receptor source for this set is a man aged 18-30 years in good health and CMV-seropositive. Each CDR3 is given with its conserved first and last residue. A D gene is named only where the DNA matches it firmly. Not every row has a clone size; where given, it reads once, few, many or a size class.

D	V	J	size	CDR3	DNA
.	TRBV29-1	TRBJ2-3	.	CSVRGTASSTDTQYF	TGCAGCGTTCGGGGTACTGCCTCTAGCACAGATACGCAGTATTTT
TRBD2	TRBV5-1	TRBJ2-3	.	CASSLVLAGADTQYF	TGCGCCAGCAGCTTGGTTCTAGCGGGAGCAGATACGCAGTATTTT
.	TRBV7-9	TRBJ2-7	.	CASSLGGQEYF	TGTGCCAGCAGCTTAGGGGGGCAGGAGTACTTC
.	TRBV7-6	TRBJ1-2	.	CASSLGGYGYTF	TGTGCCAGCAGCTTGGGGGGCTATGGCTACACCTTC
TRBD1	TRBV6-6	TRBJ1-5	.	CASRSTGGHDQPQHF	TGTGCCAGCAGATCTACAGGGGGCCACGATCAGCCCCAGCATTTT
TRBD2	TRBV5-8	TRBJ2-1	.	CASSSGLAGAYDEQFF	TGTGCCAGCAGCTCCGGACTAGCGGGGGCATATGATGAGCAGTTCTTC
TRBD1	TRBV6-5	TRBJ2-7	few	CASSIDRVGSYEQYF	TGTGCCAGCAGTATCGACAGGGTTGGTTCCTACGAGCAGTACTTC
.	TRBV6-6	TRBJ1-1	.	CASSYSLGTEAFF	TGTGCCAGCAGTTACTCTCTCGGCACTGAAGCTTTCTTT
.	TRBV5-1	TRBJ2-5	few	CASSFSRETQYF	TGCGCCAGCAGCTTCTCCCGGGAGACCCAGTACTTC
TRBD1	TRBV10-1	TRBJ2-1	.	CASSQGAENEQFF	TGCGCCAGCTCACAGGGGGCTGAAAATGAGCAGTTCTTC
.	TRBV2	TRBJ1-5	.	CASSPFRSQPQHF	TGTGCCAGCAGCCCTTTCCGGAGTCAGCCCCAGCATTTT
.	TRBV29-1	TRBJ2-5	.	CSAGGEEETQYF	TGCAGCGCTGGAGGGGAGGAGGAGACCCAGTACTTC
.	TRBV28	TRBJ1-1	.	CASSSWGDRTEAFF	TGTGCCAGCAGTTCCTGGGGGGATCGGACTGAAGCTTTCTTT
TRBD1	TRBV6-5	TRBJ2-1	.	CASRMTGGYNEQFF	TGTGCCAGCAGGATGACAGGGGGGTACAATGAGCAGTTCTTC
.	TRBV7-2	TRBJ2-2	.	CASSYDRPNTGELFF	TGTGCCAGCAGCTACGACAGGCCGAACACCGGGGAGCTGTTTTTT
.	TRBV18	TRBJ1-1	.	CASSPPYGDNTEAFF	TGTGCCAGCTCACCACCTTACGGGGATAACACTGAAGCTTTCTTT
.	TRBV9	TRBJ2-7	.	CASSVGQDHEQYF	TGTGCCAGCAGCGTAGGACAGGATCACGAGCAGTACTTC
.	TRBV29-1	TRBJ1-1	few	CSAKRGGGTTEAFF	TGCAGCGCCAAACGGGGGGGCGGTACTACTGAAGCTTTCTTT
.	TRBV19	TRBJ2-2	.	CASSRGGRTGELFF	TGTGCCAGTAGTCGCGGGGGCAGGACCGGGGAGCTGTTTTTT
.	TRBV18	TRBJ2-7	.	CASSPGLGGGRYEQYF	TGTGCCAGCTCCCCGGGTCTGGGTGGTGGAAGATACGAGCAGTACTTC
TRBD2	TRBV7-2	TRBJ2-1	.	CASSWRPASGSQNEQFF	TGTGCCAGCAGCTGGAGGCCCGCTAGCGGGAGTCAGAATGAGCAGTTCTTC
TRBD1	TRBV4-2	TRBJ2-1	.	CASMPSTGPYNEQFF	TGTGCCAGCATGCCTTCGACAGGGCCATACAATGAGCAGTTCTTC
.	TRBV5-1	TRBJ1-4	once	CASSLGGQSNEKLFF	TGCGCCAGCAGCTTGGGCGGACAGAGTAATGAAAAACTGTTTTTT
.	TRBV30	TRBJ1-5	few	CAWSNQGIQPQHF	TGTGCCTGGAGTAACCAGGGCATTCAGCCCCAGCATTTT
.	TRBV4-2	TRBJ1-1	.	CASSPQQGTEAFF	TGTGCCAGCAGCCCCCAACAGGGTACTGAAGCTTTCTTT
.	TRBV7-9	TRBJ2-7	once	CASSHGGKTYEQYF	TGTGCCAGCAGCCACGGAGGAAAAACCTACGAGCAGTACTTC
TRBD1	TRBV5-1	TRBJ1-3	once	CASRTTGGSGNTIYF	TGCGCCAGCAGAACCACAGGGGGCTCTGGAAACACCATATATTTT
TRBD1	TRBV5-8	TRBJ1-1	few	CASSPGQTNTEAFF	TGTGCCAGCAGTCCGGGACAGACGAACACTGAAGCTTTCTTT
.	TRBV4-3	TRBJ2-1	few	CASSQDLMVGGQFF	TGCGCCAGCAGCCAAGATCTCATGGTCGGGGGGCAGTTCTTC
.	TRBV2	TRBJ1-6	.	CASSLQNSPLHF	TGTGCCAGCAGCCTGCAGAATTCACCCCTCCACTTT
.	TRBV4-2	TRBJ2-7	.	CASSQDTRAYEQYF	TGTGCCAGCAGCCAAGATACCAGGGCCTACGAGCAGTACTTC
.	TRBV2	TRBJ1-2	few	CASEGGKTGYTF	TGTGCCAGCGAGGGGGGGAAGACGGGCTACACCTTC
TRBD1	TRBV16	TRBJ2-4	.	CASSRGTGVDIQYF	TGTGCCAGCAGCCGGGGGACAGGGGTCGACATTCAGTACTTC
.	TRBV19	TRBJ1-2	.	CASSLQGGNYGYTF	TGTGCCAGTAGTCTTCAGGGAGGTAACTATGGCTACACCTTC
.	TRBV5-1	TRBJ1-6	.	CASSLGGRGDSPLHF	TGCGCCAGCAGCTTGGGGGGGAGGGGTGACTCACCCCTCCACTTT
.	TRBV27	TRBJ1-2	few	CASSFGGNYGYTF	TGTGCCAGCAGTTTCGGGGGAAACTATGGCTACACCTTC
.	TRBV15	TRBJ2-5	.	CATSRVSAVRETQYF	TGTGCCACCAGCAGAGTTTCGGCGGTTAGAGAGACCCAGTACTTC
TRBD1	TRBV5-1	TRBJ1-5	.	CASSPEGQGSQPQHF	TGCGCCAGCAGCCCCGAAGGACAGGGAAGTCAGCCCCAGCATTTT
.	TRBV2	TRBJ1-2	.	CASNSAGINYGYTF	TGTGCCAGCAACTCAGCAGGGATTAACTATGGCTACACCTTC
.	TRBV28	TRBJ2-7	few	CASSSSSYEQYF	TGTGCCAGCAGTTCCAGCTCCTACGAGCAGTACTTC
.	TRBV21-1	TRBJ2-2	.	CASSKEARGTGELFF	TGTGCCAGCAGCAAAGAGGCCCGAGGGACCGGGGAGCTGTTTTTT
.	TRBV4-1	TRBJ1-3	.	CASSQGGRGAGNTIYF	TGCGCCAGCAGCCAAGGAGGCCGGGGGGCTGGAAACACCATATATTTT
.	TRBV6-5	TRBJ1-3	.	CASRTSPSSGNTIYF	TGTGCCAGCCGGACTTCACCGAGCTCTGGAAACACCATATATTTT
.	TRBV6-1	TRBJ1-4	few	CASSEGQAPTNEKLFF	TGTGCCAGCAGTGAAGGCCAGGCTCCAACTAATGAAAAACTGTTTTTT
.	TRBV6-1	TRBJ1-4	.	CASHGGLGEKLFF	TGTGCCAGCCACGGGGGGCTAGGAGAAAAACTGTTTTTT
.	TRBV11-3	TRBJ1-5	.	CASSSEGGNQPQHF	TGTGCCAGCAGCTCCGAGGGGGGCAATCAGCCCCAGCATTTT
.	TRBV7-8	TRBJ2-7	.	CASSLPAGVEDEQYF	TGTGCCAGCAGCCTACCGGCAGGGGTAGAGGACGAGCAGTACTTC
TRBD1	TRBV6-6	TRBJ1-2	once	CASSYGDSYGYTF	TGTGCCAGCAGTTACGGGGACAGCTATGGCTACACCTTC
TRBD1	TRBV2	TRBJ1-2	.	CASSEQGAYGYTF	TGTGCCAGCAGTGAACAGGGGGCTTATGGCTACACCTTC
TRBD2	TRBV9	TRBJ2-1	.	CASSGMAGGGYNEQFF	TGTGCCAGCAGCGGAATGGCGGGGGGCGGCTACAATGAGCAGTTCTTC
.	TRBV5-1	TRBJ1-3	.	CATPRGFRNTIYF	TGCGCCACCCCGAGGGGGTTCCGAAACACCATATATTTT
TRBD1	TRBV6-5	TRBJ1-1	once	CASSFLTGLADTEAFF	TGTGCCAGCAGTTTTTTGACAGGGCTTGCGGACACTGAAGCTTTCTTT
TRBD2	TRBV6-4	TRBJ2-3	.	CASSDSSGGADTQYF	TGTGCCAGCAGTGACTCAAGCGGGGGGGCAGATACGCAGTATTTT
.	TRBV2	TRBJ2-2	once	CASPRENTGELFF	TGTGCCAGCCCGAGGGAGAACACCGGGGAGCTGTTTTTT